Below, 2 T cell receptor beta chains from the same sample are listed, as sequenced in a study of CD8 T cells in Susac syndrome. Random hexamers primed reverse transcription of about 0.45 to 1 ug RNA. TCRdb re-called the immunoSEQ multiplex PCR reads through MiXCR, storing one row per CDR3 protein. The sample has about 150,000 distinct CDR3 sequences; just under 95% are singletons. Specimen: CD8+ T cells from PBMCs. The source is a human donor with multiple sclerosis.

The sample holds one count of this clonotype. The rearrangement uses TRBV30 and TRBJ1-2; D is unresolved. With 0 bases removed from V and 6 bases from J, the gap between germline ends came to 14 bases. This CDR3 is built from 14 residues. Germline CDR1 reads GTSNPN; CDR2 reads SVGIG (reference sequence). CDR3 loop: CAWSVNRELHGYTF. The CDR3 DNA reads TGTGCCTGGAGTGTAAATCGAGAGTTACATGGCTACACCTTC.

This chain links TRBV9 with TRBJ2-5; D perhaps matches TRBD1 (5 bases). The CDR3 has 16 residues. Germline V CDR1 and CDR2: SGDLS, YYNGEE. The V end was cut by 4 bases, the J end by 2 bases, with 18 bases between. CDR3 residues: CASSFSGLPSQETQYF. The CDR3 DNA reads as TGTGCCAGCAGCTTCTCAGGGTTACCTTCTCAAGAGACCCAGTACTTC.